This T cell receptor beta chain was sequenced for a study of blood T cell repertoires in COVID-19. Across the whole study: There were acute and convalescent COVID-19 samples, and they came from the United States, Italy and Spain. Sources were T cells, B-cell-depleted T cells, or PBMCs; the material itself was cDNA or gDNA.

CDR1 is LNHDA and CDR2 is SQIVND in the germline V gene (reference sequence). V gave up 2 bases and J gave up 7 bases; unmatched junction bases: 3. The CDR3 is 14 residues long. Original data processing: For nucleated cells, counts were estimated from reference gene primer amplification. Generated by immunoSEQ multiplex PCR, the TCRdb table keeps only in-frame clones and is missing some. The DNA was the basis for D and trimming; V, J and clone size are from that table. The data show about 260,000 clones, more than 75% seen once. The chain couples TRBV19 to TRBJ2-1; 9 bases match TRBD1. The clonotype originates from a man aged 40-50 years who had recovered from COVID-19. Sequenced input: peripheral blood. CDR3 loop: CASSIWTGENEQFF. For the CDR3, the DNA is TGTGCCAGTAGTATATGGACAGGGGAGAATGAGCAGTTCTTC.